This entry lists 8 T cell receptor beta chains sequenced from one sample in a study of T-cell memory formation after mild COVID-19 (dated by TCRdb to the early 2020s). Library method: 5' RACE. This sample was sequenced with an Illumina NovaSeq 6000. The public sequencing data were trimmed at Q25 with fastp and processed into clonotypes with MiXCR by TCRdb, which kept only in-frame beta chains. Each CDR3 protein appears once, grouped with its most common genes and DNA. Recorded for this sample are roughly 310,000 distinct CDR3 sequences; more than 15% of them occurred a single time. The top ten constitute about 20% of the sample. The sample taken for sequencing was PBMCs or a T cell subset sorted from them (not recorded which). These receptors were collected from a man between 18 and 35 years old who had mild COVID-19 (a few samples of this study predate the infection). The sample titles of this study are shuffled in the database, so cell type and time point are left out; the donor was told from shared clones.

This clonotype was observed a handful of times. The J gene is TRBJ2-3, the V gene TRBV20-1, with 11 bases matching TRBD2. This CDR3 spans 14 amino acids. Per the germline V gene, CDR1 is DFQATT and CDR2 is SNEGSKA (reference sequence). Trimming took 3 bases from V and 6 from J; bases not matched to a gene: 5. The CDR3 DNA reads TGCAGTGCTAGCAGAACTAGCGGGGGTGATACGCAGTATTTT. Encoded protein: CSASRTSGGDTQYF.

This chain joins TRBV4-1 and TRBJ1-5, with TRBD1 identical over 7 bases. Germline values: CDR1 MGHRA, CDR2 YSYEKL. The CDR3 is 15 amino acids. V lost 0 bases to trimming and J lost 6 bases; unmatched junction nucleotides: 5. In DNA, the CDR3 is TGCGCCAGCAGCCAAGAAGACAGGGCGGGTCAGCCCCAGCATTTT. Translating it yields CASSQEDRAGQPQHF.

This clonotype came up many times. This rearrangement joins TRBV5-1 to TRBJ1-1; the D is unclear. This CDR3 has 15 residues. CDR1 is SGHRS, CDR2 YFSETQ, per germline. Trimming cost V 6 bases and J 1 base, with 16 bases left between them. The DNA for the CDR3 is TGCGCCAGCAAGGGTACGGCCCGAGGGAACACTGAAGCTTTCTTT. Translated, it gives CASKGTARGNTEAFF.

This clonotype has ten or more counts. The chain employs TRBV12-3 or TRBV12-4 and TRBJ2-1, with 9 positions matching TRBD2. V was clipped by 2 bases and J by 7 bases; unmatched bases: 6. This CDR3 region has 15 residues. The CDR3 sequence: CASSLKTSGRNEQFF. The CDR3 nucleotides are TGTGCCAGCAGTTTAAAGACTAGCGGCCGGAATGAGCAGTTCTTC.

This clonotype was counted many times. The chain uses TRBV7-7 and TRBJ2-1; 9 nucleotides agree with TRBD2. The germline V gene has CDR1 SSHAT and CDR2 FNYEAQ (reference sequence). Trimming cost V 6 bases and J 6 bases; bases outside gene matches: 18. The CDR3 length is 18 residues. CDR3 nucleotides: TGTGCCAGCAGTCCTTATGGGACTAGCTCGTACTTCTTCAATGAGCAGTTCTTC. Protein sequence: CASSPYGTSSYFFNEQFF.

This clonotype has a handful of counts. This chain connects TRBV7-2 to TRBJ1-6; tentative D call: TRBD1 (6 bases). CDR3 length equals 16 residues. Germline-derived CDR1 and CDR2 are SGHTA and FQGNSA. Deletions cut 6 bases from V and 6 bases from J, with 18 bases between. The CDR3 nucleotides read TGTGCCAGCAGAACACCGGGCCCCAGGGGTAATTCACCCCTCCACTTT. Its translation is CASRTPGPRGNSPLHF.

This clonotype was recorded a few times. The chain has TRBV12-3 or TRBV12-4 and TRBJ1-5; D is uncertain. This CDR3 has 14 amino acids. Trimming left V 6 bases short and J 4 bases short, with 13 bases between. In DNA, the CDR3 is TGTGCCAGCAGCCTGCGGGGTACGAATCAGCCCCAGCATTTT. Its protein is CASSLRGTNQPQHF.

This CDR3 reads CASSRTGVSTSYNEQFF. CDR3 coding DNA: TGTGCCAGCAGCCGTACCGGGGTCAGCACCTCCTACAATGAGCAGTTCTTC. The chain employs TRBV21-1 and TRBJ2-1; TRBD1 was called by the table and not checked on the DNA. TRBV21-1 is assigned pseudogene status. The CDR3 totals 17 residues.